This is a list of T cell receptor beta chains from one sample in a study of T-cell memory formation after mild COVID-19. TCRdb recomputed calls from the 5' RACE reads with MiXCR, one row per CDR3 protein. The table shows hundreds of thousands of distinct CDR3 sequences, with 15% occurring only once. Source material: PBMCs or a T cell subset sorted from them (not recorded which). The receptor source for this set is an adult woman who had mild COVID-19 (a few samples of this study predate the infection). Cell type and time point are not known. The CDR3 runs from the conserved cysteine through the conserved F or W. A D gene is named only where the DNA matches it firmly. Not every row has a clone size; where given, it reads once, few, many or a size class.

j_gene: TRBJ1-2
v_gene: TRBV12-3/TRBV12-4
abundance: few
d_gene: TRBD1
CDR3nt: TGTGCCAGCAGGCCCCCACCGGGACAGGGACACTATGGCTACACCTTC
CDR3aa: CASRPPPGQGHYGYTF

j_gene: TRBJ2-1
v_gene: TRBV7-9
abundance: few
d_gene: NA
CDR3nt: TGTGCCAGCAGCTTAGGGGAGTGGGGTGAGCAGTTCTTC
CDR3aa: CASSLGEWGEQFF

j_gene: TRBJ2-4
v_gene: TRBV7-2
abundance: few
d_gene: NA
CDR3nt: TGTGCCAGCAGCTCTCCTAGCTTAGCCAAAAACATTCAGTACTTC
CDR3aa: CASSSPSLAKNIQYF

j_gene: TRBJ1-2
v_gene: TRBV7-9
abundance: few
d_gene: NA
CDR3nt: TGTGCCAGCAGCGTAATTTTCAAATCCGGCGACTATGGCTACACCTTC
CDR3aa: CASSVIFKSGDYGYTF

j_gene: TRBJ1-3
v_gene: TRBV7-6
abundance: NA
d_gene: NA
CDR3nt: TGTGCCAGCAGCTTATCGGGCAGCTCTGGAAACACCATATATTTT
CDR3aa: CASSLSGSSGNTIYF

j_gene: TRBJ2-1
v_gene: TRBV2
abundance: few
d_gene: TRBD2
CDR3nt: TGTGCCAGCAAAATAGCGGGGGGGTCCCACAATGAGCAGTTCTTC
CDR3aa: CASKIAGGSHNEQFF

j_gene: TRBJ2-5
v_gene: TRBV7-9
abundance: many
d_gene: NA
CDR3nt: TGTGCCAGCAGGCCAACCTTTTCCAGGGAGTGGGAGACCCAGTACTTC
CDR3aa: CASRPTFSREWETQYF

j_gene: TRBJ2-7
v_gene: TRBV5-1
abundance: few
d_gene: NA
CDR3nt: TGCGCCAGCAGGGAGGCTGGCCGCTACGAGCAGTACTTC
CDR3aa: CASREAGRYEQYF

j_gene: TRBJ1-5
v_gene: TRBV30
abundance: NA
d_gene: NA
CDR3nt: TGTGCCTGGAGTGACAGGGCCAGCGATCAGCCCCAGCATTTT
CDR3aa: CAWSDRASDQPQHF

j_gene: TRBJ2-1
v_gene: TRBV4-2
abundance: few
d_gene: TRBD2
CDR3nt: TGTGCCAGCAGCCGTAGCGGGGTTAGCTCCTACAATGAGCAGTTCTTC
CDR3aa: CASSRSGVSSYNEQFF

j_gene: TRBJ1-2
v_gene: TRBV29-1
abundance: few
d_gene: NA
CDR3nt: TGCAGCGTATTACGGACGCCGGCGGGGGGAGGCTACACCTTC
CDR3aa: CSVLRTPAGGGYTF

j_gene: TRBJ2-7
v_gene: TRBV5-1
abundance: NA
d_gene: NA
CDR3nt: TGCGCCAGCAGCTTGGCCAGGGGACACTACGAGCAGTACTTC
CDR3aa: CASSLARGHYEQYF

j_gene: TRBJ1-5
v_gene: TRBV29-1
abundance: NA
d_gene: NA
CDR3nt: TGCAGCGTTCGGGCTGGCAATCAGCCCCAGCATTTT
CDR3aa: CSVRAGNQPQHF

j_gene: TRBJ1-3
v_gene: TRBV12-3/TRBV12-4
abundance: many
d_gene: NA
CDR3nt: TGTGCCAGCAGTTTGAGCAGCTCTGGAAACACCATATATTTT
CDR3aa: CASSLSSSGNTIYF

j_gene: TRBJ1-5
v_gene: TRBV6-5
abundance: many
d_gene: TRBD1
CDR3nt: TGTGCCAGCAGTTACCCCGGTATGCGACAGGGGCAGCCCCAGCATTTT
CDR3aa: CASSYPGMRQGQPQHF

j_gene: TRBJ2-1
v_gene: TRBV7-3
abundance: few
d_gene: NA
CDR3nt: TGTGCCAGCAGCTACTCCGGGACTCGCTGGGGGGAGCAGTTCTTC
CDR3aa: CASSYSGTRWGEQFF

j_gene: TRBJ2-4
v_gene: TRBV11-1
abundance: NA
d_gene: NA
CDR3nt: TGTGCCAGCGGCGGGGAAAGCTCCCTAAACATTCAGTACTTC
CDR3aa: CASGGESSLNIQYF

j_gene: TRBJ1-1
v_gene: TRBV5-1
abundance: NA
d_gene: TRBD1
CDR3nt: TGCGCCAGCAGGCGAGACAGGGGGCAGGATGAAGCTTTCTTT
CDR3aa: CASRRDRGQDEAFF

j_gene: TRBJ1-4
v_gene: TRBV7-8
abundance: NA
d_gene: TRBD1
CDR3nt: TGTGCCAGCAGCCGACGGACAGGGATCAACGAAAAACTGTTTTTT
CDR3aa: CASSRRTGINEKLFF

j_gene: TRBJ1-2
v_gene: TRBV12-3/TRBV12-4
abundance: few
d_gene: NA
CDR3nt: TGTGCCAGCAGTTTTCCACAGGGTTATGGCTACACCTTC
CDR3aa: CASSFPQGYGYTF

j_gene: TRBJ2-7
v_gene: TRBV6-2/TRBV6-3
abundance: few
d_gene: NA
CDR3nt: TGTGCCAGCAGCACCGACCGATGGACGGACTCCTACGAGCAGTACTTC
CDR3aa: CASSTDRWTDSYEQYF

j_gene: TRBJ1-1
v_gene: TRBV20-1
abundance: NA
d_gene: NA
CDR3nt: TGCAGTGCTAGTAGGATGGGGATTGAAGCTTTCTTT
CDR3aa: CSASRMGIEAFF

j_gene: TRBJ1-1
v_gene: TRBV5-1
abundance: NA
d_gene: TRBD1
CDR3nt: TGCGCCAGCAGTGGACAGGGTTCGGGGAACACTGAAGCTTTCTTT
CDR3aa: CASSGQGSGNTEAFF

j_gene: TRBJ2-3
v_gene: TRBV5-1
abundance: NA
d_gene: NA
CDR3nt: TGCGCCAGCAGCATCGGACTACCCACAGATACGCAGTATTTT
CDR3aa: CASSIGLPTDTQYF

j_gene: TRBJ2-1
v_gene: TRBV4-2
abundance: NA
d_gene: NA
CDR3nt: TGTGCCAGCAGCTCTTGGGTAGGGAGGTACAATGAGCAGTTCTTC
CDR3aa: CASSSWVGRYNEQFF

j_gene: TRBJ2-7
v_gene: TRBV7-6
abundance: NA
d_gene: TRBD2
CDR3nt: TGTGCCAGCAGTGGAGGGGCTAGCGGGTCCTACGAGCAGTACTTC
CDR3aa: CASSGGASGSYEQYF

j_gene: TRBJ2-3
v_gene: TRBV20-1
abundance: few
d_gene: NA
CDR3nt: TGCAGTGTTCCGCGGACTGGACGCACAGATACGCAGTATTTT
CDR3aa: CSVPRTGRTDTQYF

j_gene: TRBJ1-1
v_gene: TRBV5-4
abundance: many
d_gene: NA
CDR3nt: TGTGCCAGCAGCTTGGGGCACAGGCGGGAGAACACTGAAGCTTTCTTT
CDR3aa: CASSLGHRRENTEAFF

j_gene: TRBJ2-3
v_gene: TRBV3-1
abundance: few
d_gene: NA
CDR3nt: TGTGCCAGCAGCCAGTCCTCGGGAGGCGGGGGCTATTCGGATACGCAGTATTTT
CDR3aa: CASSQSSGGGGYSDTQYF

j_gene: TRBJ2-6
v_gene: TRBV24-1
abundance: NA
d_gene: NA
CDR3nt: TGTGCCACCAGTGGGGGGATTATCTCTGGGGCCAACGTCCTGACTTTC
CDR3aa: CATSGGIISGANVLTF

j_gene: TRBJ1-5
v_gene: TRBV5-5
abundance: few
d_gene: NA
CDR3nt: TGTGCCAGCAGCTTGGTCGGTCAGAGCAATCAGCCCCAGCATTTT
CDR3aa: CASSLVGQSNQPQHF

j_gene: TRBJ1-1
v_gene: TRBV7-2
abundance: NA
d_gene: NA
CDR3nt: TGTGCCAGCAGCCCCGTGGGGGGGAAGACTGAAGCTTTCTTT
CDR3aa: CASSPVGGKTEAFF

j_gene: TRBJ1-5
v_gene: TRBV19
abundance: few
d_gene: NA
CDR3nt: TGTGCCAGTAGTCGACGGGTCCAGGATCAGCCCCAGCATTTT
CDR3aa: CASSRRVQDQPQHF

j_gene: TRBJ1-5
v_gene: TRBV5-1
abundance: NA
d_gene: NA
CDR3nt: TGCGCCAGCAGCCCCACGGGCAGCGCGCCGGGAACCCAGCATTTT
CDR3aa: CASSPTGSAPGTQHF

j_gene: TRBJ1-1
v_gene: TRBV27
abundance: NA
d_gene: TRBD1
CDR3nt: TGTGCCAGCAGCAAACAATCCAGGGGGCGCACTGAAGCTTTCTTT
CDR3aa: CASSKQSRGRTEAFF

j_gene: TRBJ2-5
v_gene: TRBV9
abundance: NA
d_gene: NA
CDR3nt: TGTGCCAGCAGCAGTACGGGCAAACAAGAGACCCAGTACTTC
CDR3aa: CASSSTGKQETQYF

j_gene: TRBJ2-7
v_gene: TRBV5-1
abundance: NA
d_gene: TRBD2
CDR3nt: TGCGCCAGCAGCTTGTCAGCGGGAGGGGACTACGAGCAGTACTTC
CDR3aa: CASSLSAGGDYEQYF

j_gene: TRBJ2-5
v_gene: TRBV12-3/TRBV12-4
abundance: NA
d_gene: TRBD2
CDR3nt: TGTGCCAGCAGCCTACCCGCGGGACTAGCGGGAGAAGAGACCCAGTACTTC
CDR3aa: CASSLPAGLAGEETQYF

j_gene: TRBJ2-7
v_gene: TRBV6-5
abundance: few
d_gene: NA
CDR3nt: TGTGCCAGCAGCCGCTCCTTTCAGAGGTCCGAGCAGTACTTC
CDR3aa: CASSRSFQRSEQYF

j_gene: TRBJ1-1
v_gene: TRBV7-9
abundance: many
d_gene: NA
CDR3nt: TGTGCCAGCAGCTTAGAAGGGACGGTGAACACTGAAGCTTTCTTT
CDR3aa: CASSLEGTVNTEAFF

j_gene: TRBJ1-1
v_gene: TRBV7-9
abundance: NA
d_gene: TRBD1
CDR3nt: TGTGCCAGCAGGGATACAGGGGTAGGTGAAGCTTTCTTT
CDR3aa: CASRDTGVGEAFF

j_gene: TRBJ1-1
v_gene: TRBV28
abundance: NA
d_gene: NA
CDR3nt: TGTGCCAGCAGCGGACCCCGTGGCACTGAAGCTTTCTTT
CDR3aa: CASSGPRGTEAFF

j_gene: TRBJ1-4
v_gene: TRBV19
abundance: NA
d_gene: TRBD1
CDR3nt: TGTGCCAGTACCGCTCGAGGACAGGCCCGAGATGAAAAACTGTTTTTT
CDR3aa: CASTARGQARDEKLFF

j_gene: TRBJ2-1
v_gene: TRBV27
abundance: NA
d_gene: NA
CDR3nt: TGTGCCACCACTCGGGGAGGGGGACCTCCAAATGAGCAGTTCTTC
CDR3aa: CATTRGGGPPNEQFF

j_gene: TRBJ2-7
v_gene: TRBV7-8
abundance: NA
d_gene: TRBD2
CDR3nt: TGTGCCAGCAGCTCCTTTCCCGTGGTAGCGGGAGTGTGGGAGCAGTACTTC
CDR3aa: CASSSFPVVAGVWEQYF

j_gene: TRBJ1-1
v_gene: TRBV12-3/TRBV12-4
abundance: few
d_gene: TRBD1
CDR3nt: TGTGCCAGCAGTTCAGGGGGGACCTTGGAAGCTTTCTTT
CDR3aa: CASSSGGTLEAFF

j_gene: TRBJ2-4
v_gene: TRBV12-5
abundance: NA
d_gene: TRBD1
CDR3nt: TGTGCTAGTGGCCCACAACTCCAGGGGGCGCGGTCCAAAAACATTCAGTACTTC
CDR3aa: CASGPQLQGARSKNIQYF

j_gene: TRBJ2-1
v_gene: TRBV10-3
abundance: NA
d_gene: TRBD2
CDR3nt: TGTGCCATCAGCCAGACTAGCGGGAGCGATGAGCAGTTCTTC
CDR3aa: CAISQTSGSDEQFF

j_gene: TRBJ2-1
v_gene: TRBV6-6
abundance: few
d_gene: TRBD1
CDR3nt: TGTGCCACTAGAGGGGGCGGTCTGTATGAGCAGTTCTTC
CDR3aa: CATRGGGLYEQFF

j_gene: TRBJ2-7
v_gene: TRBV27
abundance: NA
d_gene: TRBD2
CDR3nt: TGTGCCAGCAGTCAGTTAGGACTAGCGGGAGGGCCTTACGAGCAGTACTTC
CDR3aa: CASSQLGLAGGPYEQYF

j_gene: TRBJ1-1
v_gene: TRBV5-1
abundance: many
d_gene: NA
CDR3nt: TGCGCCAGCAGCTTCGGACACCTGAACACTGAAGCTTTCTTT
CDR3aa: CASSFGHLNTEAFF

j_gene: TRBJ2-3
v_gene: TRBV5-1
abundance: NA
d_gene: TRBD2
CDR3nt: TGCGCCAGCAGCGGGGGACTAGCGGGAATTCAAGATACGCAGTATTTT
CDR3aa: CASSGGLAGIQDTQYF